Listed below are T cell receptor beta chains from one sample, sequenced in a study of shared clonotypes between healthy human individuals. Sequencing was performed with immunoSEQ multiplex PCR; in TCRdb, only in-frame clones are kept and a portion is missing. Of some 1 million clones in the sample, roughly 80% were seen once. Sequenced input: memory CD4+ T cells sorted from blood. The origin of the receptors is a man between 18 and 29 years old in good health. The CDR3 runs from the conserved cysteine through the conserved F or W. A D gene is named only where the DNA matches it firmly. Rows may omit the clone size; those that give it use once, few, many or a size class.

>NA|TRBJ1-5|TRBV7-9|NA
CASSPEGLATQHF
TGTGCCAGCAGCCCCGAGGGGTTGGCGACCCAGCATTTT
>NA|TRBJ2-3|TRBV6-5|NA
CASSGVMRDTQYF
TGTGCCAGCAGCGGGGTTATGAGGGATACGCAGTATTTT
>NA|TRBJ2-7|TRBV6-1|NA
CASSEVRRDEQYF
TGTGCCAGCAGTGAAGTTCGCAGGGACGAGCAGTACTTC
>NA|TRBJ2-7|TRBV5-1|TRBD1
CASSIDRGHPYEQYF
TGCGCCAGCAGCATTGACAGGGGGCATCCCTACGAGCAGTACTTC
>few|TRBJ2-7|TRBV2|NA
CASRAAYEQYF
TGTGCCAGCAGGGCAGCATACGAGCAGTACTTC
>NA|TRBJ1-4|TRBV10-3|NA
CATRSRQENEKLFF
TGTGCCACCCGCAGCCGGCAGGAAAATGAAAAACTGTTTTTT
>NA|TRBJ2-1|TRBV19|NA
CASSRALIPYNEQFF
TGTGCCAGTAGTAGAGCCCTAATCCCCTACAATGAGCAGTTCTTC
>NA|TRBJ2-5|TRBV5-8|NA
CASSPARRETQYF
TGTGCCAGCAGCCCGGCGAGACGGGAGACCCAGTACTTC
>few|TRBJ1-1|TRBV5-6|NA
CASSFAVNTEAFF
TGTGCCAGCAGCTTTGCAGTGAACACTGAAGCTTTCTTT
>once|TRBJ1-4|TRBV5-1|TRBD1
CASRQGTGVVKLFF
TGCGCCAGCAGACAAGGGACAGGGGTGGTAAAACTGTTTTTT
>NA|TRBJ2-2|TRBV2|TRBD1
CASRGDRVPGELFF
TGTGCCAGCAGGGGGGACAGGGTGCCCGGGGAGCTGTTTTTT
>NA|TRBJ2-3|TRBV19|NA
CASSLGTVYTDTQYF
TGTGCCAGTAGCCTCGGAACAGTCTACACAGATACGCAGTATTTT
>NA|TRBJ2-1|TRBV4-1|NA
CASSQLSEREQFF
TGCGCCAGCAGCCAGTTATCGGAGCGGGAGCAGTTCTTC
>NA|TRBJ2-2|TRBV7-9|NA
CASSLQPGPAGELFF
TGTGCCAGCAGCTTACAGCCAGGGCCCGCCGGGGAGCTGTTTTTT
>NA|TRBJ2-2|TRBV19|TRBD2
CASTLAGDTGELFF
TGTGCCAGTACACTAGCGGGGGACACCGGGGAGCTGTTTTTT
>NA|TRBJ1-2|TRBV6-1|NA
CASTLQGIANYGYTF
TGTGCCAGCACCCTTCAGGGAATAGCTAACTATGGCTACACCTTC
>NA|TRBJ2-7|TRBV5-4|TRBD1
CASSLEGQGVYEQYF
TGTGCCAGCAGCTTGGAAGGGCAGGGGGTCTACGAGCAGTACTTC
>NA|TRBJ1-3|TRBV19|NA
CASSIKGRAFSGNTIYF
TGTGCCAGTAGTATAAAGGGCCGCGCCTTCTCTGGAAACACCATATATTTT
>NA|TRBJ1-2|TRBV2|TRBD1
CASIKDRVGSKFYGYTF
TGTGCCAGCATAAAGGACAGGGTGGGTTCTAAATTCTATGGCTACACCTTC
>NA|TRBJ2-1|TRBV11-2|NA
CASSLVLVFGEQFF
TGTGCCAGCAGCTTAGTCCTAGTCTTTGGTGAGCAGTTCTTC
>NA|TRBJ2-7|TRBV5-1|TRBD1
CASSLSGGRRLEQYF
TGCGCCAGCAGCTTATCAGGGGGCCGGAGGCTCGAGCAGTACTTC
>NA|TRBJ2-3|TRBV5-4|NA
CASSSTNLVTDTQYF
TGTGCCAGCAGCTCCACTAATTTGGTAACAGATACGCAGTATTTT
>NA|TRBJ1-1|TRBV5-6|NA
CASSLAGGANTEAFF
TGTGCCAGCAGCTTGGCGGGGGGGGCAAACACTGAAGCTTTCTTT
>NA|TRBJ2-2|TRBV19|TRBD1
CASSTTGTNTGELFF
TGTGCCAGTAGCACGACAGGGACGAACACCGGGGAGCTGTTTTTT
>NA|TRBJ1-2|TRBV6-5|NA
CASFKGGAGYGYTF
TGTGCCAGCTTTAAGGGGGGCGCGGGGTATGGCTACACCTTC
>once|TRBJ1-5|TRBV5-1|NA
CASSLGTGDSNQPQHF
TGCGCCAGCAGCTTGGGTACAGGTGATAGCAATCAGCCCCAGCATTTT
>NA|TRBJ1-5|TRBV4-1|NA
CASSQGEASNQPQHF
TGCGCCAGCAGCCAAGGGGAGGCGAGCAATCAGCCCCAGCATTTT
>once|TRBJ2-3|TRBV4-1|TRBD1
CASSKRDQGAADTQYF
TGCGCCAGCAGCAAAAGGGATCAGGGGGCCGCAGATACGCAGTATTTT
>many|TRBJ1-1|TRBV6-1|NA
CASRKPGLMNTEAFF
TGTGCCAGCAGAAAGCCGGGACTCATGAACACTGAAGCTTTCTTT